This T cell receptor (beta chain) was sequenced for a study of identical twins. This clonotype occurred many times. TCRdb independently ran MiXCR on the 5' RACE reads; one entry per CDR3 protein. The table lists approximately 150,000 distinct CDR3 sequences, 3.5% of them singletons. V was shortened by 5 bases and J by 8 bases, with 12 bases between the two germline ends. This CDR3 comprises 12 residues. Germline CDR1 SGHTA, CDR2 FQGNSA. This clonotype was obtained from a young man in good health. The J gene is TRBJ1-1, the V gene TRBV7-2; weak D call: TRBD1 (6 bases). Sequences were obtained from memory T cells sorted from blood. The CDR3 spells CASSPRDREAFF. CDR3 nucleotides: TGTGCCAGCAGCCCTCGAGACAGGGAAGCTTTCTTT.